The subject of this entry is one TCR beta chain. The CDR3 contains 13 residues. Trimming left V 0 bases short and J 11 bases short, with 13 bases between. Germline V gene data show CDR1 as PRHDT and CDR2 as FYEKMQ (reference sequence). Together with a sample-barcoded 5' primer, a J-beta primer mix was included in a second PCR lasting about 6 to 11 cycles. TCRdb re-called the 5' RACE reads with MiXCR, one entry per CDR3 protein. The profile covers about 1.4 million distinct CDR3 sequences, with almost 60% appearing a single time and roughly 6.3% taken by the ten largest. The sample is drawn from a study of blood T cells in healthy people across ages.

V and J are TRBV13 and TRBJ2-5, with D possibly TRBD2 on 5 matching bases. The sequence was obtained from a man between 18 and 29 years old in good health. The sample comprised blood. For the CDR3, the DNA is TGTGCCAGCAGCTTAGGCCTGTCTGGGGAGCAGTACTTC. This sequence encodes CASSLGLSGEQYF.